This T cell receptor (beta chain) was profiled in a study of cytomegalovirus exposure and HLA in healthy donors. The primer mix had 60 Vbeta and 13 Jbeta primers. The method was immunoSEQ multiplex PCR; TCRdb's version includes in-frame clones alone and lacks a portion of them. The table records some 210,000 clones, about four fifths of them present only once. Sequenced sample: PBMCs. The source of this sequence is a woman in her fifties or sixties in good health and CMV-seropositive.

The CDR3 loop is CASSRAGAEEKLFF. In nucleotides, the CDR3 is TGCGCCAGCAGCCGGGCAGGGGCGGAGGAAAAACTGTTTTTT. The V and J genes are TRBV5-1 and TRBJ1-4; D perhaps matches TRBD1 (6 bases). The CDR3 contains 14 residues. The V gene lost 4 bases and the J gene lost 8 bases, with 15 bases spanning the gap. From germline, CDR1 is SGHRS and CDR2 YFSETQ.